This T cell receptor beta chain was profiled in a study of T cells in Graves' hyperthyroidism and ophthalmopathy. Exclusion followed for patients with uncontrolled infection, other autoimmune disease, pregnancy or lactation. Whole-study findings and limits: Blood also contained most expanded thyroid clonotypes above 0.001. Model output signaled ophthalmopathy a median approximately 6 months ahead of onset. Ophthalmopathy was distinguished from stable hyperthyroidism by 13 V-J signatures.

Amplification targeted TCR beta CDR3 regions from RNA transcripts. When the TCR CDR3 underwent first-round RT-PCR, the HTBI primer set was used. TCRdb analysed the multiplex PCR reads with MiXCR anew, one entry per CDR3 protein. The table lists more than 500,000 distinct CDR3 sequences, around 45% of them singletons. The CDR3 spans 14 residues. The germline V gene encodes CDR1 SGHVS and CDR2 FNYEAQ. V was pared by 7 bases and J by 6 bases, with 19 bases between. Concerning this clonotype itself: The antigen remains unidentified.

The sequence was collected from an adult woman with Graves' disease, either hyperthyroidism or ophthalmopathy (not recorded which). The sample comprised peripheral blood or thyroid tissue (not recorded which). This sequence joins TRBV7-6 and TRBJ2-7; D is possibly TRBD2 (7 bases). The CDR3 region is CASTNLRGPREQYF. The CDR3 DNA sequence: TGTGCCAGCACCAACTTGCGGGGGCCCCGCGAGCAGTACTTC.